This paragraph reports one TCR beta chain. The antigen is not known. V lost 1 base, J lost 6 bases, and 9 bases stayed unmatched. Germline CDR1 SGHAT, CDR2 FQNNGV. The CDR3 is 17 amino acids. The data were taken from a study of regulatory T cells in long-lasting Graves disease. The TCR beta library used iRepertoire HTBI primers with Arm-PCR amplification of CDR3. Per the authors' pipeline: From all samples, identification returned roughly 15 TRBJ and roughly 65 TRBV segments. TCRdb re-derived calls from the multiplex PCR reads in MiXCR, one entry per CDR3 protein. The V and J calls and clone size are TCRdb's, not the authors'. The sample shows 350,000 to 450,000 distinct CDR3 sequences, 20% to 25% of them seen only once. Time point: persistent/refractory GD, antithyroid drugs over 5 years with positive TRAb. RNA isolated from PBMCs was used to make the TCR library. Study results and caveats: Accuracy was perhaps lowered by the small sample size. Comparison showed that persistent patients shared more public clonotypes (2,741) than new patients (approximately 870).

The chain is built from TRBV11-2 and TRBJ2-7, with 13 positions matching TRBD2. The receptor was isolated from a woman in her forties with Graves disease. Sequenced material: peripheral blood mononuclear cells (PBMCs), taken when the disease was refractory, from a patient treated with antithyroid drugs. The DNA for the CDR3 is TGTGCCAGCAGCTTAGCCCGCGCCGGGACTAGCGGGACCGAGCAGTACTTC. It specifies CASSLARAGTSGTEQYF.